This T cell receptor beta chain is from a study of T cell responses to AZD1222 COVID-19 vaccine. This CDR3 comprises 15 residues. From germline, CDR1 is MNHEY and CDR2 SVGAGI. V was trimmed by 0 bases and J by 6 bases, leaving 15 bases between them. The repertoire was sequenced with immunoSEQ multiplex PCR; TCRdb's copy has only in-frame clones and lacks some. The table has tens of thousands of clones, 75% to 85% seen once. Here the sequenced sample was peripheral blood, taken on day 0 of AZD1222 vaccination. The receptor's source is an adult in good health. The J gene is TRBJ2-7, the V gene TRBV6-5; a possible D gene is TRBD2 (6 bases). The CDR3 here is CASSYSTSPAGEQYF. CDR3 nucleotides: TGTGCCAGCAGTTACTCGACTAGTCCGGCGGGCGAGCAGTACTTC.